This T cell receptor beta chain was identified in a study of T cells after yellow fever vaccination. Trimming at V came to 5 bases and at J to 11 bases, leaving 8 bases not matched to a gene. This CDR3 comprises 13 residues. CDR1 and CDR2 from the germline V gene are SEHNR and FQNEAQ (reference sequence). A universal primer site and UMIs were added as TCR cDNA was made by 5'RACE template switching. TCRdb processed the 5' RACE reads anew with MiXCR; each CDR3 protein has one entry. The table lists 300,000 or so distinct CDR3 sequences, under 15% of them singletons, with roughly 0.5% in the top ten. This clonotype was seen a few times. Its antigen is undetermined. Overall study results and limits: Weaker overall was a secondary response that nonetheless peaked faster, on day 5 versus 15.

The rearrangement links TRBV7-9 to TRBJ2-1, with 8 bases lining up with TRBD2. The receptor's source is a man aged 30-40 years who received the YFV17D yellow fever vaccine. Here the sequenced sample was CD4+ T cells sorted from PBMCs, taken 45 days after the yellow fever booster vaccination. CDR3 DNA sequence: TGTGCCAGCAGCCTAGGACAGCGGGAGAAGCAGTTCTTC. Amino acids: CASSLGQREKQFF. Full variable domain (remainder filled in from reference TRBV7-9 and TRBJ2-1): DTGVSQNPRHKITKRGQNVTFRCDPISEHNRLYWYRQTLGQGPEFLTYFQNEAQLEKSRLLSDRFSAERPKGSFSTLEIQRTEQGDSAMYLCASSLGQREKQFFGPGTRLTVL.